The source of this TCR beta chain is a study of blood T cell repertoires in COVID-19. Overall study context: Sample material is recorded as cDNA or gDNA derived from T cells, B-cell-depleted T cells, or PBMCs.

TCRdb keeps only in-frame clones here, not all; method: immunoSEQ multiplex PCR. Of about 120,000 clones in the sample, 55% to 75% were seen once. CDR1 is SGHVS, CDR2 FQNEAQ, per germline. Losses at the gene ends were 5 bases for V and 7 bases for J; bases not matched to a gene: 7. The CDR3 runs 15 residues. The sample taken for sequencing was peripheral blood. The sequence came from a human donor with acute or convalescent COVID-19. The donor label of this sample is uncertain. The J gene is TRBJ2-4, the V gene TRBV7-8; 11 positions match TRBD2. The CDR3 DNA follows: TGTGCCAGCAGCCTAACTTTAGCGGGGGGGAACATTCAGTACTTC. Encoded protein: CASSLTLAGGNIQYF.